These T cell receptor beta chains were read from a single sample in a study of T cell repertoires in cytomegalovirus infection. In TCRdb, the reads were re-called with MiXCR into one record per CDR3 protein. The sample carries 250,000 to 300,000 distinct CDR3 sequences, about 20% recorded once. These TCRs' antigens remain unknown. Sequenced material: cultured PBMCs, taken from culture after CMV antigen stimulation. The receptors come from a human donor in good health (CMV status not recorded). Some clones in this sample may be carry-over from other donors' samples. CDR3s leave out the opening cysteine and the closing phenylalanine or tryptophan. Not every row has a clone size; where given, it reads once, few, many or a size class.

clone size	V gene	J gene	CDR3 protein
many	TRBV7-2	TRBJ2-7	ASSLDGTTSFPYEQY
.	TRBV9	TRBJ1-2	ASSDDRRRLFRGYT
.	TRBV6-6	TRBJ1-2	ASSTNEGVGYT
few	TRBV28	TRBJ2-3	ASSLGFLAGGRTDTQY
few	TRBV12-3/TRBV12-4	TRBJ1-2	ASSLDDRGYGYT
few	TRBV20-1	TRBJ2-7	SARGQISYEQY
many	TRBV7-2	TRBJ1-2	ASSEGGGRRGTYGYT
many	TRBV7-6	TRBJ2-2	ASSSQTISAGELF
many	TRBV7-2	TRBJ2-2	ASSPSFGELF
many	TRBV12-3/TRBV12-4	TRBJ1-1	ASSLGGRGTEAF
.	TRBV6-5	TRBJ1-1	ASSYGALTNTEAF
.	TRBV6-2/TRBV6-3	TRBJ2-5	ASSLGPDLETQY